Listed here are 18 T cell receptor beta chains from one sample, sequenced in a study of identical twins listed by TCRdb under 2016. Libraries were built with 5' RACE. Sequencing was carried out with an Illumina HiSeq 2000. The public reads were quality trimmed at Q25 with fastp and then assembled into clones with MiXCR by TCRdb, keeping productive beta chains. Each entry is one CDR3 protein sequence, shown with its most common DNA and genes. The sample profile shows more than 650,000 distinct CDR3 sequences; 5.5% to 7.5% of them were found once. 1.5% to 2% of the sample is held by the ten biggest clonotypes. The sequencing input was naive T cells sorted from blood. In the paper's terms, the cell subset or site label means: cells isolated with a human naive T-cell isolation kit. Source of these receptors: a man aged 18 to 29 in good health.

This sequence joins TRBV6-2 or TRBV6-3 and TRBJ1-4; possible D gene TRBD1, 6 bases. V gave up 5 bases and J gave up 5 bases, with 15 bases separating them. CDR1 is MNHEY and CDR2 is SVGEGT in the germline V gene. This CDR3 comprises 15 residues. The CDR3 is CASSRGRGQNEKLFF. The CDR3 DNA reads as TGTGCCAGCAGTCGCGGAAGGGGACAAAATGAAAAACTGTTTTTT.

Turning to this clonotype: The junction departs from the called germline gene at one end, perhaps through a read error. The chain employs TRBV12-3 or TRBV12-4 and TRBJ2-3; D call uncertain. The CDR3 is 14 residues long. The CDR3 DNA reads TGTGCCAGCAGTTTTCCCATCCACACAGTTACGCAGTATTTT. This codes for CASSFPIHTVTQYF.

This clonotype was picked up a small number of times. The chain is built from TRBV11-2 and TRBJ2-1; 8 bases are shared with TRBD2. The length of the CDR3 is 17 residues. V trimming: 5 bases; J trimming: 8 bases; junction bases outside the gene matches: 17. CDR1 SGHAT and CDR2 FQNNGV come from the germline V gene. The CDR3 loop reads CASSPVRGGVVGDEQFF. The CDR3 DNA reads TGTGCCAGCAGCCCCGTTCGGGGGGGCGTAGTAGGCGATGAGCAGTTCTTC.

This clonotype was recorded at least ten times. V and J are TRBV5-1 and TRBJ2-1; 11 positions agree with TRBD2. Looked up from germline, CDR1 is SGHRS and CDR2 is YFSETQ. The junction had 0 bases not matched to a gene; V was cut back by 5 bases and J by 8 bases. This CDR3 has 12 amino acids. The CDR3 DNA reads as TGCGCCAGCAGACTAGCGGGAGATGAGCAGTTCTTC. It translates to CASRLAGDEQFF.

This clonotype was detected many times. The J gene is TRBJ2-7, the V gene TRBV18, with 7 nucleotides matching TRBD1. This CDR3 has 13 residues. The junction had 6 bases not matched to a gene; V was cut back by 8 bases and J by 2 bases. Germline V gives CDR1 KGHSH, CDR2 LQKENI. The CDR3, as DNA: TGTGCCAGCAGTTTGGGACAGCCCTACGAGCAGTACGTC. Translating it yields CASSLGQPYEQYV.

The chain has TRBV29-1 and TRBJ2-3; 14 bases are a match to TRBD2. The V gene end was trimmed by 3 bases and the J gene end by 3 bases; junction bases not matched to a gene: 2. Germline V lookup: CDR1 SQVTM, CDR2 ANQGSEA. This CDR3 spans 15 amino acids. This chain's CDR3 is CSVEGLAGVTDTQYF. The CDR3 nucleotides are TGCAGCGTTGAGGGACTAGCGGGAGTGACAGATACGCAGTATTTT.

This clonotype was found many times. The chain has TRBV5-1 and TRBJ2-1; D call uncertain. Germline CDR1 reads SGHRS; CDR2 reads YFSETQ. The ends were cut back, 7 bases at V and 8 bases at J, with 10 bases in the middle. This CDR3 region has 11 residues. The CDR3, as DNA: TGCGCCAGCTTGGCTTCGGATGAGCAGTTCTTC. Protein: CASLASDEQFF.

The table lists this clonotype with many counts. This CDR3 is CASSYSPSGGEGYTF. The CDR3 bases are TGTGCCAGCAGTTATTCCCCGTCCGGGGGAGAGGGCTACACCTTC. The chain combines TRBV6-5 with TRBJ1-2; D perhaps matches TRBD1 (5 bases). The CDR3 totals 15 residues. The ends were cut back, 3 bases at V and 8 bases at J, with 19 bases in the middle. Germline V gene data show CDR1 as MNHEY and CDR2 as SVGAGI.

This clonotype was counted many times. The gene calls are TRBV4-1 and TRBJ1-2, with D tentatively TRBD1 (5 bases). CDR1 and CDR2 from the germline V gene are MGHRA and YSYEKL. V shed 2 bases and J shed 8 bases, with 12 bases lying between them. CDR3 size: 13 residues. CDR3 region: CASSQPGGNGYTF. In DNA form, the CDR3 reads TGCGCCAGCAGCCAACCGGGGGGGAACGGCTACACCTTC.

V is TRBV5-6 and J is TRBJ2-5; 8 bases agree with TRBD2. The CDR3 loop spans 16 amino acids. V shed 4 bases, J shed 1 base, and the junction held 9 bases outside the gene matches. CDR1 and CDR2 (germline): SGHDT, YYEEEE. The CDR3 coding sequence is TGTGCCAGCAGCCCTCCGGGACTAGGGACCCAAGAGACCCAGTACTTC. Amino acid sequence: CASSPPGLGTQETQYF.

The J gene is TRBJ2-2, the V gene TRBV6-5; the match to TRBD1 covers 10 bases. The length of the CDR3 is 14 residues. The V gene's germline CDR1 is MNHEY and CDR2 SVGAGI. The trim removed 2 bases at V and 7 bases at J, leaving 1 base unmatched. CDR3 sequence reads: CASSYRTGGGELFF. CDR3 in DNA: TGTGCCAGCAGTTACAGGACAGGGGGCGGGGAGCTGTTTTTT.

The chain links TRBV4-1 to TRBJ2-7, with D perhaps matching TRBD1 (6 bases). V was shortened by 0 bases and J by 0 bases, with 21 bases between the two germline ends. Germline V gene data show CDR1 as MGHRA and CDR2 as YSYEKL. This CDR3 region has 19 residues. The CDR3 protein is CASSQDIEPRTGSSYEQYF. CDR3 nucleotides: TGCGCCAGCAGCCAAGATATTGAGCCGCGAACAGGGAGCTCCTACGAGCAGTACTTC.

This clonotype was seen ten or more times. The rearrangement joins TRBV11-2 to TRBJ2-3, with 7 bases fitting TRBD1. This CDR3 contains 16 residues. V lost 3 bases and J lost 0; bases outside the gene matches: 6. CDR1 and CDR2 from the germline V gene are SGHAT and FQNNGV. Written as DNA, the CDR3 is TGTGCCAGCAGCTTCTCCGGGACAGATAGCACAGATACGCAGTATTTT. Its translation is CASSFSGTDSTDTQYF.

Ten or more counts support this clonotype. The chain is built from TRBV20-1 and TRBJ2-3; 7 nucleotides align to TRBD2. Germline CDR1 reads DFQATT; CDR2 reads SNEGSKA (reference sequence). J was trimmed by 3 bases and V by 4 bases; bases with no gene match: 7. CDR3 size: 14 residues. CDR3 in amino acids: CSANRGGSTDTQYF. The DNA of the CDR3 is TGCAGTGCTAATCGGGGCGGGAGTACAGATACGCAGTATTTT.

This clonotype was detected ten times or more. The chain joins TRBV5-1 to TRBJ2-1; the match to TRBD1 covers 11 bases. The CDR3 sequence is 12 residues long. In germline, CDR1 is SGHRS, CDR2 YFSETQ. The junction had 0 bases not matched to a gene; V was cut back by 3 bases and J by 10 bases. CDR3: CASSWDRGEQFF. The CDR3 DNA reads TGCGCCAGCAGCTGGGACAGGGGGGAGCAGTTCTTC.

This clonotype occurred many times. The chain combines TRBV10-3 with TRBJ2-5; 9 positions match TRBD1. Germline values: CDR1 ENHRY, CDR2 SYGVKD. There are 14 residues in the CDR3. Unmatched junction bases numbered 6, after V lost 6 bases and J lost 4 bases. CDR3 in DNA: TGTGCCATCAGGAAACAGGGGGCGCGAGAGACCCAGTACTTC. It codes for CAIRKQGARETQYF.

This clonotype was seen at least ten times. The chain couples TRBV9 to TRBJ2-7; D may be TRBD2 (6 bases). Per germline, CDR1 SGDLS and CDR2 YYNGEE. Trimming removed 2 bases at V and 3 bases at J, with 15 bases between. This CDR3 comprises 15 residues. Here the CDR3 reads CASSVAGTGVYEQYF. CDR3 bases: TGTGCCAGCAGCGTCGCCGGGACGGGGGTCTACGAGCAGTACTTC.

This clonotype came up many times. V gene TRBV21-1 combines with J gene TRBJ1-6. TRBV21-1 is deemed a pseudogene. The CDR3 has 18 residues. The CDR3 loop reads CASSKAPFIHPYNSPLHF. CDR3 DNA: TGTGCCAGCAGCAAAGCGCCTTTTATACATCCCTATAATTCACCCCTCCACTTT.